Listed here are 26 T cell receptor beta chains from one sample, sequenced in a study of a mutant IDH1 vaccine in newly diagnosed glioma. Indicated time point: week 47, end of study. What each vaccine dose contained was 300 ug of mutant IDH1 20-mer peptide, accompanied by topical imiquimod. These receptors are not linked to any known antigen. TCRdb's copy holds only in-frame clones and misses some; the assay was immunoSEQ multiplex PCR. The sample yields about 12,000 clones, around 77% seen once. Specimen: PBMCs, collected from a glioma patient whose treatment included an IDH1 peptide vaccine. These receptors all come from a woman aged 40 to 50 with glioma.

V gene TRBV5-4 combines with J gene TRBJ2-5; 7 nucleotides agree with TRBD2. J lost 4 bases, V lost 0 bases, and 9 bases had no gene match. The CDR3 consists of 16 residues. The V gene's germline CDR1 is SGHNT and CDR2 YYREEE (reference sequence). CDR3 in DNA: TGTGCCAGCAGCTTGGGTGGGAGGGCAGATCGAGAGACCCAGTACTTC. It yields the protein CASSLGGRADRETQYF.

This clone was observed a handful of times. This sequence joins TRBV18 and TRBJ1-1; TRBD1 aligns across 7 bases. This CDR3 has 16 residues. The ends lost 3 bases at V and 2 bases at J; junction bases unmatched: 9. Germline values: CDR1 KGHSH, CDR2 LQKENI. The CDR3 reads CASSPAGGQINTEAFF. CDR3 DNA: TGTGCCAGCTCACCCGCCGGGGGACAGATCAACACTGAAGCTTTCTTT.

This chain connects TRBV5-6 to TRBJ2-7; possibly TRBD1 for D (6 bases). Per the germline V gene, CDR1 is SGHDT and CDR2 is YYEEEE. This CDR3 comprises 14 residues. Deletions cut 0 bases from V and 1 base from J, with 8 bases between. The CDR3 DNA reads TGTGCCAGCAGCTTGGGGACAGTTTCCTACGAGCAGTACTTC. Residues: CASSLGTVSYEQYF.

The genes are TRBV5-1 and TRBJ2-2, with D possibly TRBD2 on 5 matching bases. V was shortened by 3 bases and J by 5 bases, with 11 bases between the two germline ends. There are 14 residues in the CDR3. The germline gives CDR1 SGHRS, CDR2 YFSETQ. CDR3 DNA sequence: TGCGCCAGCAGCTCGTCCGGAGGAACCGGGGAGCTGTTTTTT. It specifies CASSSSGGTGELFF.

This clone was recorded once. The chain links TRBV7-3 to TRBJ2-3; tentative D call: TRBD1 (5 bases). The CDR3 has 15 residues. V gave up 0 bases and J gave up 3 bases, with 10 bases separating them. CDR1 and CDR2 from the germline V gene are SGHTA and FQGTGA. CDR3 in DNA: TGTGCCAGCAGCTTAACTCGAAGGGGAACAGATACGCAGTATTTT. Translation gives CASSLTRRGTDTQYF. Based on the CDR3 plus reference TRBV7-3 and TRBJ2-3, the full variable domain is GAGVSQTPSNKVTEKGKYVELRCDPISGHTALYWYRQSLGQGPEFLIYFQGTGAADDSGLPNDRFFAVRPEGSVSTLKIQRTERGDSAVYLCASSLTRRGTDTQYFGPGTRLTVL.

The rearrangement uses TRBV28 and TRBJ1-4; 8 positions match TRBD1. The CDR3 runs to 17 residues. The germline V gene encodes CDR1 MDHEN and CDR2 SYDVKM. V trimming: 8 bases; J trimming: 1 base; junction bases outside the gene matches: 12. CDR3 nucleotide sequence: TGTGCCAGCCGCCGACAGGGGCCCATTATAACTAATGAAAAACTGTTTTTT. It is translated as CASRRQGPIITNEKLFF.

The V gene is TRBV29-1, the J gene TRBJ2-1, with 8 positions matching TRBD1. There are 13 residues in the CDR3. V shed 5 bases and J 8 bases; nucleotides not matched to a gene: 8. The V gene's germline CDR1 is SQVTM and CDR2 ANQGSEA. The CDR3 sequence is CSVFQGAMDEQFF. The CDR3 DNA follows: TGCAGCGTTTTCCAGGGGGCGATGGATGAGCAGTTCTTC.

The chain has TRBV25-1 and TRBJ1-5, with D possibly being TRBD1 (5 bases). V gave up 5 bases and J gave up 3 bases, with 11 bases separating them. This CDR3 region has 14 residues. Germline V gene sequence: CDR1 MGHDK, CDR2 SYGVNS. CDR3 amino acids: CASSLGTDNQPQHF. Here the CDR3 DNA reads TGTGCCAGCAGTCTAGGGACGGACAATCAGCCCCAGCATTTT.

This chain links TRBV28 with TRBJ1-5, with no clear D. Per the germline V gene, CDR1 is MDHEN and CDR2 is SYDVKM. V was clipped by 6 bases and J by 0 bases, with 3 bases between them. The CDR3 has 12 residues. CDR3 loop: CASRSSNQPQHF. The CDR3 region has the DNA TGTGCCAGCAGGTCTAGCAATCAGCCCCAGCATTTT.

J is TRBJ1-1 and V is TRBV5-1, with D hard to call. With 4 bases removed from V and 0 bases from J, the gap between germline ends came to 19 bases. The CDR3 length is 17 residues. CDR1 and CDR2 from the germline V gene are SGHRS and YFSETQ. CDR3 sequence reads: CASSRSPRVQVNTEAFF. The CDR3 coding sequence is TGCGCCAGCAGCCGTTCGCCTCGGGTCCAAGTGAACACTGAAGCTTTCTTT.

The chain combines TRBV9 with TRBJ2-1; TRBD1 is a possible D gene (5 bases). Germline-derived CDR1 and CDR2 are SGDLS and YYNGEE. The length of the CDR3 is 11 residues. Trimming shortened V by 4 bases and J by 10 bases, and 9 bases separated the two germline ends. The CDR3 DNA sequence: TGTGCCAGCAGCCTCCGGACAGAGCAGTTCTTC. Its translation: CASSLRTEQFF.

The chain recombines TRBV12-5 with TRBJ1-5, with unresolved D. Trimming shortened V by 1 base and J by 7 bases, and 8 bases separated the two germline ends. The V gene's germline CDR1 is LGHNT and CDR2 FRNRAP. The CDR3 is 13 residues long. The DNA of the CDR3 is TGTGCTAGTGGTTTGGCACCTGGACAGCCCCAGCATTTT. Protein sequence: CASGLAPGQPQHF.

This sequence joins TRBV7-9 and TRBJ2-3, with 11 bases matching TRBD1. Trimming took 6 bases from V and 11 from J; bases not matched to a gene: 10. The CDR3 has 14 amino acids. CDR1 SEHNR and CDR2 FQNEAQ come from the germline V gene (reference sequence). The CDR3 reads CASRPGQGVKGQYF. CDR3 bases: TGTGCCAGCAGACCGGGACAGGGGGTAAAGGGGCAGTATTTT. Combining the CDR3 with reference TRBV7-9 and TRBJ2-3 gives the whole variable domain DTGVSQNPRHKITKRGQNVTFRCDPISEHNRLYWYRQTLGQGPEFLTYFQNEAQLEKSRLLSDRFSAERPKGSFSTLEIQRTEQGDSAMYLCASRPGQGVKGQYFGPGTRLTVL.

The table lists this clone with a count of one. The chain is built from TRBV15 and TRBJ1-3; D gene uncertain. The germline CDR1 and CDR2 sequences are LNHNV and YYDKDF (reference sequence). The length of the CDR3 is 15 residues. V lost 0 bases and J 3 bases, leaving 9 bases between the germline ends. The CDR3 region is CATSRDRLNGNTIYF. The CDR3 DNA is TGTGCCACCAGCAGAGATCGGCTTAATGGAAACACCATATATTTT.

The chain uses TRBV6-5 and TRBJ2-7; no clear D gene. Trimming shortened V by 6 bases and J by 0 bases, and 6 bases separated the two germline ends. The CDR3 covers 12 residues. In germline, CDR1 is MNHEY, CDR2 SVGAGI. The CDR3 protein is CASRRDSYEQYF. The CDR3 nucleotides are TGTGCCAGCAGGCGTGACTCCTACGAGCAGTACTTC.

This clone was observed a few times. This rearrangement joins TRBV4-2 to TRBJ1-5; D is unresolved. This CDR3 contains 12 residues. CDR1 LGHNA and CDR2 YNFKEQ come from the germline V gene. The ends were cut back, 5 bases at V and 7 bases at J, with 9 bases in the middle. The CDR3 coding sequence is TGTGCCAGCAGCGGCGGAGGACAGCCCCAGCATTTT. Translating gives CASSGGGQPQHF.

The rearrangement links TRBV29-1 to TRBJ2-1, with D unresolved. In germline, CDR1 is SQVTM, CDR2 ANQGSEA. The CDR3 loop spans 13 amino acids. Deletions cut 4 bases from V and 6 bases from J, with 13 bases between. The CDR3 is CSVVRVPLNEQFF. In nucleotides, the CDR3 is TGCAGCGTTGTACGAGTTCCGCTCAATGAGCAGTTCTTC.

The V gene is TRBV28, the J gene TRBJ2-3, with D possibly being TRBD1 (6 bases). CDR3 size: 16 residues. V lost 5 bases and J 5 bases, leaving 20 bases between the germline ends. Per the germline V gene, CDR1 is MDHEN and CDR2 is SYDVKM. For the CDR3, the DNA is TGTGCCAGCAGTCCGAGCGCCTCTCAGGGGCGAGATACGCAGTATTTT. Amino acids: CASSPSASQGRDTQYF.

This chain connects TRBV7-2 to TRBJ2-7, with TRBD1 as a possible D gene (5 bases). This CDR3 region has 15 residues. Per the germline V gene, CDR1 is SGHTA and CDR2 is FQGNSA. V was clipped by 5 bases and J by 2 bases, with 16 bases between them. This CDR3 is CASSTRQSATYEQYF. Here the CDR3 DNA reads TGTGCCAGCAGCACCAGACAGAGTGCGACCTACGAGCAGTACTTC.

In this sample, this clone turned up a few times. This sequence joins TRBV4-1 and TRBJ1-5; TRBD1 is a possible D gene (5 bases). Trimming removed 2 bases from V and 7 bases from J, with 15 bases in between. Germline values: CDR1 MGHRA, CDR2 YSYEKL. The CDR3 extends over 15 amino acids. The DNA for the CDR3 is TGCGCCAGCAGCCAATTCCAGGGAACGGAACAGCCCCAGCATTTT. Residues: CASSQFQGTEQPQHF.

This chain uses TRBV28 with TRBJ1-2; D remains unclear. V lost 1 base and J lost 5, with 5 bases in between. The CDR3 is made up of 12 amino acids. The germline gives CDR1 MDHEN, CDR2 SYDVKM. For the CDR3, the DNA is TGTGCCAGCAGTTTATATGCTTATGGCTACACCTTC. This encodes CASSLYAYGYTF.

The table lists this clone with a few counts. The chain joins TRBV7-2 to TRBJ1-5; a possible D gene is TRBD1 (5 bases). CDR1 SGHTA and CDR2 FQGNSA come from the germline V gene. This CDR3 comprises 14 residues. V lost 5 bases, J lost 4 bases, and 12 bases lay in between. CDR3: CASSPRGGNQPQHF. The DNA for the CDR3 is TGTGCCAGCAGCCCCCGGGGGGGGAATCAGCCCCAGCATTTT. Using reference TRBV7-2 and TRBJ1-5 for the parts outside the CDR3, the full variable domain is GAGVSQSPSNKVTEKGKDVELRCDPISGHTALYWYRQSLGQGLEFLIYFQGNSAPDKSGLPSDRFSAERTGGSVSTLTIQRTQQEDSAVYLCASSPRGGNQPQHFGDGTRLSIL.

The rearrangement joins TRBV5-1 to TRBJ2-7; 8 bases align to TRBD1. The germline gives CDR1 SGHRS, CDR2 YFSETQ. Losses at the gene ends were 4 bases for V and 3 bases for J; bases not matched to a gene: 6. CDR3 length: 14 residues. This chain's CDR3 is CASSGGTGLYEQYF. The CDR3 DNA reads TGCGCCAGCAGCGGTGGGACAGGACTCTACGAGCAGTACTTC.

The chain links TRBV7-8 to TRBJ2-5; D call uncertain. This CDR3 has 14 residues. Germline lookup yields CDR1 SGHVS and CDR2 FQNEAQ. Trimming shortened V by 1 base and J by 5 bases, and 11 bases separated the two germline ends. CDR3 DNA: TGTGCCAGCAGCTTAGTGGACGGTGGGGAGACCCAGTACTTC. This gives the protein CASSLVDGGETQYF.

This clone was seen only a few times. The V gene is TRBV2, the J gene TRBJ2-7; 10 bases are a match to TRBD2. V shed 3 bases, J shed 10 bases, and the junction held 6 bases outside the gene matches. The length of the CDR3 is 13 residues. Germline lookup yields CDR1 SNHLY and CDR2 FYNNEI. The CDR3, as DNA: TGTGCCAGCAGTGAGTCGGTAGCGGGAGGTCAGTACTTC. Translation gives CASSESVAGGQYF.

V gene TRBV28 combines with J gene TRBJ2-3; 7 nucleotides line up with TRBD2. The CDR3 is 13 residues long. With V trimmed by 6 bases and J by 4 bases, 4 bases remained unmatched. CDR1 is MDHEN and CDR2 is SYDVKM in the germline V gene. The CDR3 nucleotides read TGTGCCAGCAGCTTACGGGGGGCAGATACGCAGTATTTT. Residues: CASSLRGADTQYF. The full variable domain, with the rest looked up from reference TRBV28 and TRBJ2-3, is DVKVTQSSRYLVKRTGEKVFLECVQDMDHENMFWYRQDPGLGLRLIYFSYDVKMKEKGDIPEGYSVSREKKERFSLILESASTNQTSMYLCASSLRGADTQYFGPGTRLTVL.